In this sample, the clone carrying this T cell receptor (beta chain) turned up many times. Its antigen is not identified. This entry belongs to a study of neurological immune-mediated disorders. The germline CDR1 and CDR2 sequences are WNHNN and SYGVQD (reference sequence). The CDR3 length is 16 residues. V lost 1 base and J 1 base, leaving 10 bases between the germline ends. TCRdb re-analysed the 5' RACE reads in MiXCR, keeping a single row per CDR3 protein. The table has approximately 30,000 distinct CDR3 sequences, around a quarter seen once; the top ten hold roughly 29%. The study's findings and limits: The level of TCR clonal expansion was highest in patients with HTLV-1-associated myelopathy and lowest in multiple sclerosis, where it fell below the level seen in healthy controls.

The rearrangement joins TRBV10-1 to TRBJ2-2; D is ambiguous. The sequence came from a man in his fifties or sixties with HTLV-1-associated myelopathy (HAM/TSP). Material: CD4+ T cells from blood. CDR3 sequence: CASSEFTSGNTGELFF. CDR3 DNA: TGCGCCAGCAGTGAGTTCACCTCCGGGAACACCGGGGAGCTGTTTTTT.